Listed here is a single TCR beta chain. Its antigen remains unknown. Compared with germline, one end of the junction differs, possibly owing to a read error. Distinct nucleotide sequences in the sample also encode this CDR3. Primers: 60 Vbeta forward and 13 Jbeta reverse. Clones were sequenced by immunoSEQ multiplex PCR, and TCRdb holds only the in-frame ones, with some missing. The sample table includes under 200,000 clones. The sample originates from a study of cytomegalovirus exposure and HLA in healthy donors. The overall study: Membership in the Caucasian-associated ancestry cluster was found for about 80% of fewer than 450 genotyped donors.

The germline V gene has CDR1 SGHTA and CDR2 FQGNSA. There are 14 residues in the CDR3. General study points: In vitro data verified three CMV-associated chains as specific for CMV antigens. Among immune exposure information, only CMV serostatus was available. An analysis that came later showed most CMV-associated TCR beta chains appearing HLA-restricted.

The sequencing input was PBMCs. V gene TRBV7-2 combines with J gene TRBJ2-7, with D maybe TRBD2 (6 bases). The sequence was collected from a woman between 18 and 29 years old in good health and CMV-seropositive. In DNA, the CDR3 is TGTGCCAGCAGGTTAGCAGGAGGGGCCAGCGAGCAGTACTTC. As protein: CASRLAGGASEQYF.